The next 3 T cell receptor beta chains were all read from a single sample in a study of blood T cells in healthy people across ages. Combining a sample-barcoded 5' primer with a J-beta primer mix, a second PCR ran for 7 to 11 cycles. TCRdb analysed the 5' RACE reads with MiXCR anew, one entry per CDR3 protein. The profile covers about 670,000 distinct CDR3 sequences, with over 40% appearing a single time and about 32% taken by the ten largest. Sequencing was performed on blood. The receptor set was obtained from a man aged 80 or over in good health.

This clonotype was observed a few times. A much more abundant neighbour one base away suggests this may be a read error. The CDR3 sequence is CASSYGQVAKNIQYF. In DNA, the CDR3 is TGTGCCAGCAGTTACGGACAAGTAGCCAAAAACATTCAGTACTTC. The chain couples TRBV6-6 to TRBJ2-4; the D gene is possibly TRBD1 (5 bases). Germline V lookup: CDR1 MNHNY, CDR2 SVGAGI (reference sequence). V gave up 2 bases and J gave up 0 bases, with 8 bases separating them. The CDR3 extends over 15 amino acids.

CDR3 residues: CAQEGPLQETQYF. DNA for the CDR3: TGTGCCCAGGAGGGACCCCTACAAGAGACCCAGTACTTC. The V gene is TRBV30, the J gene TRBJ2-7, with D possibly being TRBD2 (6 bases). The last part of the DNA fits TRBJ2-5 better; the J call may be wrong. The CDR3 covers 13 residues. Germline assignment: CDR1 GTSNPN and CDR2 SVGIG (reference sequence).

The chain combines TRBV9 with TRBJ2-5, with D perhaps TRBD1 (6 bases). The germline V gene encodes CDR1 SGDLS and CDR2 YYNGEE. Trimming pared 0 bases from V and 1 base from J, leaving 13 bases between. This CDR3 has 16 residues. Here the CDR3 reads CASSVARQAPQETQYF. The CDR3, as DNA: TGTGCCAGCAGCGTAGCTCGACAGGCTCCCCAAGAGACCCAGTACTTC.